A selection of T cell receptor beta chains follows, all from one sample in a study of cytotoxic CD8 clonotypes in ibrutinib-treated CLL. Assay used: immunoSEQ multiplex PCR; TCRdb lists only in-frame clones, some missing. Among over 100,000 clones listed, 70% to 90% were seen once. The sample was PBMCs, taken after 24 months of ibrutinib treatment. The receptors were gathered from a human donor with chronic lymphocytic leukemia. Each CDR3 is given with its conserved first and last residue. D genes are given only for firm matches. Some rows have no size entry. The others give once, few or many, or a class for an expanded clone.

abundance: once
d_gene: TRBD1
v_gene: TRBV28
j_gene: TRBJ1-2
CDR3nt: TGTGCCAGCAGATCAGGGGGGGCTCTCTATGGCTACACCTTC
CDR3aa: CASRSGGALYGYTF

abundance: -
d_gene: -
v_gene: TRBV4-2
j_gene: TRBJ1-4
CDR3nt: TGTGCCAGCAGCCAAGGTCGGGGTGTCGGTGAAAAACTGTTTTTT
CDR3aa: CASSQGRGVGEKLFF

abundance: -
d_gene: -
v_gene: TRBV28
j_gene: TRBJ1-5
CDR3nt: TGTGCCAGCCTTCGGGACACCGACCTAAGCAATCAGCCCCAGCATTTT
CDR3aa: CASLRDTDLSNQPQHF

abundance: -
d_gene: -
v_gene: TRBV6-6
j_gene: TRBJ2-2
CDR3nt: TGTGCCAGCAGCCGCTATGGCGGAACTAACACCGGGGAGCTGTTTTTT
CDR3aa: CASSRYGGTNTGELFF

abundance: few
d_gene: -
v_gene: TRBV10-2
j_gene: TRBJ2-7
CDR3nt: TGCGCCACCTCGGGGGGGCAGGGGGCTCCCGAATCTCAGGAGCAGTACTTC
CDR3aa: CATSGGQGAPESQEQYF

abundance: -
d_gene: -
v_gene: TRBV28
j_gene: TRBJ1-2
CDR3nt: TGTGCCAGCAGTGTCACAGGGAACTATGGCTACACCTTC
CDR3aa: CASSVTGNYGYTF

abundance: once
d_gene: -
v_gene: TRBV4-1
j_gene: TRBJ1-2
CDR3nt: TGCGCCAGCAGCCACGTAGAAACAGGCTCGGGGGGCTACACCTTC
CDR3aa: CASSHVETGSGGYTF

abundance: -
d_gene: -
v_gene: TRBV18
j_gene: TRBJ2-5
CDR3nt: TGTGCCAGCTCACCAGGACCGACGAAACCCCAAGAGACCCAGTACTTC
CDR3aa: CASSPGPTKPQETQYF

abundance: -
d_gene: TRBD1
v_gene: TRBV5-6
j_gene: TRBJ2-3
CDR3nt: TGTGCCAGCAGCCCTGACAGGGGTTGGGCAGATACGCAGTATTTT
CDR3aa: CASSPDRGWADTQYF

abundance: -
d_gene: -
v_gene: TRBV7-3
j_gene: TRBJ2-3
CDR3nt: TGTGCCAGCAGCCCCCCCGGGCAGAGGGATACGCAGTATTTT
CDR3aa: CASSPPGQRDTQYF

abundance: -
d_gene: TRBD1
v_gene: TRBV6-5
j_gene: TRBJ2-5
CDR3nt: TGTGCCAGCCGGGCAGGGGGAGAGGAGACCCAGTACTTC
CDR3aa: CASRAGGEETQYF

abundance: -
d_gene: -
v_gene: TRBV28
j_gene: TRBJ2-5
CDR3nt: TGTGCCAGCGGAATCAAAGGGCCCCAGTACTTC
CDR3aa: CASGIKGPQYF

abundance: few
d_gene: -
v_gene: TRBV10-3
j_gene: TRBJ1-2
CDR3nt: TGTGCCATCAGTGAGACAGGACGGGAGCTACTATATGGCTACACCTTC
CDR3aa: CAISETGRELLYGYTF

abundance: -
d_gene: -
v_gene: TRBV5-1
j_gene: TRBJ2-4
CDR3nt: TGCGCCAGCAGCTTGGGACAAGGGAACGTAGCCAAAAACATTCAGTACTTC
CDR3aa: CASSLGQGNVAKNIQYF